Below, 31 T cell receptor beta chains from the same sample are listed, as sequenced in a study of tumor-infiltrating lymphocytes in localized non-small cell lung cancer. This table comes from immunoSEQ multiplex PCR, and its TCRdb copy is limited to in-frame clones, with some not included. In the table there are around 2,500 clones, around half of which are singletons. Sequenced sample: uninvolved lung tissue not adjacent to the tumor. These receptors all come from a human donor with non-small cell lung cancer. Some clones in this sample may be carry-over from other donors' samples.

This clone rates as medium-sized. V gene TRBV7-9 combines with J gene TRBJ2-5; the match to TRBD2 covers 14 bases. This CDR3 region has 17 residues. Germline V gene data show CDR1 as SEHNR and CDR2 as FQNEAQ (reference sequence). Unmatched junction bases numbered 7, after V lost 5 bases and J lost 2 bases. CDR3 in DNA: TGTGCCAGCAGCCCAACCCGACTAGCGGGGGGGCAAGAGACCCAGTACTTC. The encoded protein is CASSPTRLAGGQETQYF.

This sequence joins TRBV30 and TRBJ1-1; D is ambiguous. Trimming cost V 2 bases and J 3 bases, with 10 bases left between them. The CDR3 length is 13 residues. The germline gives CDR1 GTSNPN, CDR2 SVGIG (reference sequence). The CDR3 region has the DNA TGTGCCTGGAGTACGGGTTTGGACACTGAAGCTTTCTTT. Translation: CAWSTGLDTEAFF.

The chain is built from TRBV18 and TRBJ1-4; no definite D call. V was clipped by 3 bases and J by 5 bases, with 10 bases between them. Germline CDR1 is KGHSH and CDR2 is LQKENI. This CDR3 is built from 14 residues. CDR3 sequence reads: CASSPVTANEKLFF. As DNA, the CDR3 is TGTGCCAGCTCACCGGTAACAGCGAATGAAAAACTGTTTTTT. The full variable domain, completed using reference TRBV18 and TRBJ1-4, is NAGVMQNPRHLVRRRGQEARLRCSPMKGHSHVYWYRQLPEEGLKFMVYLQKENIIDESGMPKERFSAEFPKEGPSILRIQQVVRGDSAAYFCASSPVTANEKLFFGSGTQLSVL.

The chain couples TRBV30 to TRBJ2-3; no clear D. CDR3 size: 11 residues. Germline V gene sequence: CDR1 GTSNPN, CDR2 SVGIG (reference sequence). Deletions cut 3 bases from V and 8 bases from J, with 9 bases between. The CDR3 DNA follows: TGTGCCTGGAGCTGGGAAGGTACGCAGTATTTT. It is translated as CAWSWEGTQYF.

This clone occurred a few times. The chain uses TRBV27 and TRBJ2-3; the D is unclear. This CDR3 has 12 residues. Trimming removed 2 bases at V and 1 base at J, with 1 base between. CDR1 is MNHEY and CDR2 is SMNVEV in the germline V gene (reference sequence). The CDR3 DNA is TGTGCCAGCAGTTTAGGCACAGATACGCAGTATTTT. It codes for CASSLGTDTQYF.

The gene calls are TRBV4-3 and TRBJ2-1; D might be TRBD2 (6 bases). The ends were cut back, 0 bases at V and 5 bases at J, with 14 bases in the middle. Per germline, CDR1 LGHNA and CDR2 YSLEER. The CDR3 sequence is 16 residues long. DNA of the CDR3: TGCGCCAGCAGCCAAGAAAGCGGACGGACTAACAATGAGCAGTTCTTC. Residues: CASSQESGRTNNEQFF.

In its sample, this clone is large. The chain has TRBV6-6 and TRBJ2-7; 7 nucleotides match TRBD1. CDR1 MNHNY and CDR2 SVGAGI come from the germline V gene (reference sequence). This CDR3 is built from 13 residues. After removal of 4 bases from V and 7 bases from J, the junction contained 7 bases not matched to a gene. The chain's CDR3 is CASSFGQDVEQYV. In DNA form, the CDR3 reads TGTGCCAGCAGTTTTGGACAGGACGTGGAGCAGTACGTC.

This rearrangement joins TRBV11-2 to TRBJ2-1; D is possibly TRBD2 (6 bases). V was trimmed by 7 bases and J by 4 bases, leaving 17 bases between them. This CDR3 is built from 15 residues. Germline V gives CDR1 SGHAT, CDR2 FQNNGV. CDR3 sequence: CASILGSGGYNEQFF. CDR3 nucleotides: TGTGCCAGCATCCTCGGGAGTGGGGGGTACAATGAGCAGTTCTTC.

V and J are TRBV27 and TRBJ2-5; 8 bases line up with TRBD1. This CDR3 has 14 amino acids. Germline assignment: CDR1 MNHEY and CDR2 SMNVEV (reference sequence). J gave up 5 bases and V 8 bases, and 10 bases lay outside the gene matches. CDR3 loop: CASLGQGAGETQYF. CDR3 DNA: TGTGCCAGCCTGGGTCAGGGGGCAGGGGAGACCCAGTACTTC.

The rearrangement uses TRBV6-5 and TRBJ1-5, with TRBD1 matching 9 bases. V shed 6 bases and J 7 bases; nucleotides not matched to a gene: 10. Per the germline V gene, CDR1 is MNHEY and CDR2 is SVGAGI. The CDR3 totals 15 residues. The CDR3 nucleotides are TGTGCCAGCAGCCGGCTGGCGGGACAGGGCCAGCCCCAGCATTTT. Translation: CASSRLAGQGQPQHF.

This clone was seen once. The chain uses TRBV9 and TRBJ2-5, with D uncertain. Trimming stripped 0 bases from V and 1 base from J, with 7 bases between. The CDR3 has 14 amino acids. The germline V gene has CDR1 SGDLS and CDR2 YYNGEE. The CDR3 DNA reads TGTGCCAGCAGCGTAGAGGCGGTCCAAGAGACCCAGTACTTC. Translation: CASSVEAVQETQYF.

J is TRBJ1-2 and V is TRBV9, with a weak D call TRBD1 (6 bases). The CDR3 sequence is 14 residues long. Per the germline V gene, CDR1 is SGDLS and CDR2 is YYNGEE. Trimming left V 3 bases short and J 3 bases short, with 12 bases between. The CDR3 loop reads CASSDDGGHYGYTF. The CDR3 nucleotides read TGTGCCAGCAGCGACGACGGGGGGCACTATGGCTACACCTTC.

This chain links TRBV25-1 with TRBJ2-3, with D possibly being TRBD2 (6 bases). The germline CDR1 and CDR2 sequences are MGHDK and SYGVNS. V lost 2 bases and J 2 bases, leaving 11 bases between the germline ends. CDR3 length: 15 amino acids. CDR3: CASSEGTSVTDTQYF. In DNA form, the CDR3 reads TGTGCCAGCAGTGAAGGGACTTCTGTCACAGATACGCAGTATTTT.

The chain combines TRBV30 with TRBJ2-3; 7 positions agree with TRBD2. Germline V gene lookup returns CDR1 GTSNPN and CDR2 SVGIG (reference sequence). This CDR3 has 15 amino acids. V shed 4 bases, J shed 2 bases, and the junction held 9 bases outside the gene matches. This CDR3 is CAWTPPAGTTDTQYF. CDR3 nucleotides: TGTGCCTGGACACCCCCAGCGGGAACCACAGATACGCAGTATTTT.

The V and J genes are TRBV5-1 and TRBJ1-4; TRBD1 is a possible D gene (5 bases). The CDR3 length is 15 residues. The germline V gene has CDR1 SGHRS and CDR2 YFSETQ. Trimming removed 4 bases at V and 4 bases at J, with 14 bases between. The CDR3 DNA is TGCGCCAGCAGCCCTCAGGGAACAGTTAATGAAAAACTGTTTTTT. Translation gives CASSPQGTVNEKLFF.

The chain has TRBV29-1 and TRBJ1-1; D unclear. Trimming pared 2 bases from V and 1 base from J, leaving 14 bases between. The CDR3 covers 15 residues. Germline values: CDR1 SQVTM, CDR2 ANQGSEA. The CDR3 bases are TGCAGCGTTGAAAGGTTAGCGGAGGGGAACACTGAAGCTTTCTTT. Translation gives CSVERLAEGNTEAFF.

CDR3 in amino acids: CASSLGGISGYTF. CDR3 coding DNA: TGTGCCAGCAGCTTGGGGGGGATATCGGGCTACACCTTC. The rearrangement uses TRBV5-6 and TRBJ1-2, with D perhaps TRBD1 (5 bases). Germline values: CDR1 SGHDT, CDR2 YYEEEE. This CDR3 contains 13 residues. V shed 0 bases and J shed 8 bases, with 11 bases lying between them.

This clone was found a few times. The V call is TRBV6-5, the J call TRBJ1-6; 9 positions match TRBD1. The CDR3 sequence is 15 residues long. J was trimmed by 6 bases and V by 6 bases; bases with no gene match: 6. Germline-derived CDR1 and CDR2 are MNHEY and SVGAGI. The CDR3 nucleotides read TGTGCCAGCAGCATACAGGGGGCAGGTAATTCACCCCTCCACTTT. The encoded protein is CASSIQGAGNSPLHF.

This clone has more than one count but fewer than ten. The V call is TRBV27, the J call TRBJ1-2, with TRBD1 as a possible D gene (6 bases). Per germline, CDR1 MNHEY and CDR2 SMNVEV (reference sequence). The CDR3 totals 14 residues. V was trimmed by 5 bases and J by 3 bases, leaving 13 bases between them. CDR3 residues: CASSRNRDDYGYTF. CDR3 DNA sequence: TGTGCCAGCAGTCGGAACAGGGACGACTATGGCTACACCTTC.

V gene TRBV6-1 combines with J gene TRBJ2-7; D gene ambiguous. CDR1 and CDR2 from the germline V gene are MNHNS and SASEGT. This CDR3 region has 15 residues. V was cut by 5 bases and J by 0 bases, with 14 bases left in between. This CDR3 is CASSTDSGSSYEQYF. The CDR3 DNA follows: TGTGCCAGCAGTACCGACTCCGGTAGCTCCTACGAGCAGTACTTC.

The CDR3: CASSSQPTGGLDGYTF. CDR3 coding DNA: TGTGCCAGCAGTTCTCAACCGACAGGGGGTTTGGATGGCTACACCTTC. This chain uses TRBV27 with TRBJ1-2, with 9 positions matching TRBD1. Germline trimming cut 4 bases from V and 6 bases from J; bases unmatched to any gene: 12. Germline CDR1 is MNHEY and CDR2 is SMNVEV (reference sequence). The CDR3 consists of 16 residues.

The J gene is TRBJ1-1, the V gene TRBV30, with D perhaps matching TRBD1 (6 bases). The CDR3 has 14 amino acids. Germline V gives CDR1 GTSNPN, CDR2 SVGIG (reference sequence). Trimming took 3 bases from V and 6 from J, leaving 17 bases between them. CDR3 sequence reads: CAWRVTGSRPEAFF. CDR3 in DNA: TGTGCCTGGAGGGTGACAGGCTCGCGCCCTGAAGCTTTCTTT.

The rearrangement links TRBV19 to TRBJ1-2; D call uncertain. Trimming shortened V by 1 base and J by 4 bases, and 19 bases separated the two germline ends. Germline V CDR1 and CDR2: LNHDA, SQIVND (reference sequence). The CDR3 is made up of 17 amino acids. The DNA for the CDR3 is TGTGCCAGTAGTATAGTCCCGCTTTTCACGGGTGGCTATGGCTACACCTTC. Translation: CASSIVPLFTGGYGYTF. The variable domain in full, with the rest retrieved from reference TRBV19 and TRBJ1-2, is DGGITQSPKYLFRKEGQNVTLSCEQNLNHDAMYWYRQDPGQGLRLIYYSQIVNDFQKGDIAEGYSVSREKKESFPLTVTSAQKNPTAFYLCASSIVPLFTGGYGYTFGSGTRLTVV.

The V gene is TRBV30, the J gene TRBJ2-7, with 9 bases lining up with TRBD2. Near its end, the DNA agrees better with TRBJ2-1, so the J call may be wrong. Germline V lookup: CDR1 GTSNPN, CDR2 SVGIG (reference sequence). The CDR3 totals 14 residues. Here the CDR3 DNA reads TGTGCCTGGATGGGCAGCGGGAGGAGGAATGAGCAGTTCTTC. Amino acid sequence: CAWMGSGRRNEQFF.

V gene TRBV5-1 combines with J gene TRBJ2-6, with TRBD1 identical over 7 bases. The CDR3 sequence is 16 residues long. The ends lost 2 bases at V and 1 base at J; junction bases unmatched: 3. CDR1 and CDR2 (germline): SGHRS, YFSETQ. The CDR3 is CASSLGTESGANVLTF. DNA for the CDR3: TGCGCCAGCAGCTTAGGGACAGAGTCTGGGGCCAACGTCCTGACTTTC.

Remarks on this clone: The identical CDR3 is also encoded by other nucleotide sequences in the sample. The J gene is TRBJ2-1, the V gene TRBV4-1; D remains ambiguous. Germline CDR1 MGHRA, CDR2 YSYEKL. V was pared by 0 bases and J by 2 bases, with 8 bases between. The CDR3 spans 15 residues. The CDR3 protein is CASSQDGTTYNEQFF. In DNA form, the CDR3 reads TGCGCCAGCAGCCAAGACGGAACAACCTACAATGAGCAGTTCTTC.

Only one count was recorded for this clone. This chain connects TRBV6-5 to TRBJ1-5; TRBD1 matches at 7 bases. CDR3 length: 14 amino acids. The V gene's germline CDR1 is MNHEY and CDR2 SVGAGI. Trimming at V came to 6 bases and at J to 5 bases, leaving 7 bases not matched to a gene. The CDR3 sequence is CASSTDRVDQPQHF. Here the CDR3 DNA reads TGTGCCAGCAGCACCGACAGGGTTGATCAGCCCCAGCATTTT.

The rearrangement links TRBV30 to TRBJ1-2; no clear D. CDR3 length equals 12 residues. Germline V CDR1 and CDR2: GTSNPN, SVGIG (reference sequence). V was cut by 4 bases and J by 2 bases, with 8 bases left in between. The CDR3 region is CAWNTMNYGYTF. Here the CDR3 DNA reads TGTGCCTGGAATACCATGAACTATGGCTACACCTTC.

The V and J genes are TRBV7-2 and TRBJ1-1; TRBD1 is a possible D gene (5 bases). The CDR3 has 12 amino acids. With 5 bases removed from V and 3 bases from J, the gap between germline ends came to 7 bases. Germline-derived CDR1 and CDR2 are SGHTA and FQGNSA. Written as DNA, the CDR3 is TGTGCCAGCAGCCGAGGGGACACTGAAGCTTTCTTT. Translation: CASSRGDTEAFF.

The chain links TRBV7-2 to TRBJ2-6, with D possibly being TRBD1 (5 bases). Trimming removed 1 base from V and 2 bases from J, with 12 bases in between. The CDR3 contains 17 residues. The V gene's germline CDR1 is SGHTA and CDR2 FQGNSA. The CDR3 is CASSLVVSGTGANVLTF. CDR3 DNA: TGTGCCAGCAGCTTAGTGGTTTCAGGGACTGGGGCCAACGTCCTGACTTTC.

This sequence joins TRBV29-1 and TRBJ1-5; D remains unclear. This CDR3 has 13 residues. The V gene lost 3 bases and the J gene lost 7 bases, with 13 bases spanning the gap. In germline, CDR1 is SQVTM, CDR2 ANQGSEA. In nucleotides, the CDR3 is TGCAGCGTTGAGGTACCGGGAGGCCAGCCCCAGCATTTT. It yields the protein CSVEVPGGQPQHF.